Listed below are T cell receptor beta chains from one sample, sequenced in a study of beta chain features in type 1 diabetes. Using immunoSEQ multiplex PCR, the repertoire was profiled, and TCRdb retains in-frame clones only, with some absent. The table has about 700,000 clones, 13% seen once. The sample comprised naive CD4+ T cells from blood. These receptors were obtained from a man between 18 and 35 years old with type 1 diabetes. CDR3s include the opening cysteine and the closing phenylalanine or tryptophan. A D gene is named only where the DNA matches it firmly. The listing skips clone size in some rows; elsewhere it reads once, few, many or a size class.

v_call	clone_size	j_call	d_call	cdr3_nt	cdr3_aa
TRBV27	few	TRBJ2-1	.	TGTGCCAGCAGTTGGATCGGGCACCCGAGCTCCTACAATGAGCAGTTCTTC	CASSWIGHPSSYNEQFF
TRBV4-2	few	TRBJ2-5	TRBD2	TGTGCCAGCAGCCAAGATTTGTCTAGCGGGGGGGGAGAGACCCAGTACTTC	CASSQDLSSGGGETQYF
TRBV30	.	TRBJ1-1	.	TGTGCCTGGAGTAGCCAGGGAGGGTCTGAAGCTTTCTTT	CAWSSQGGSEAFF
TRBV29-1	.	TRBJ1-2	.	TGCAGCAGCTTTGCAGAAAACTATGGCTACACCTTC	CSSFAENYGYTF
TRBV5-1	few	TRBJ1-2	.	TGCGCCAGCAGCTCCCCCGCCCGGGGCTACACCTTC	CASSSPARGYTF
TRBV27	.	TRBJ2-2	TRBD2	TGTGCCAGCAGCCACGTTGGGATAGCGGGGGCTAACACCGGGGAGCTGTTTTTT	CASSHVGIAGANTGELFF
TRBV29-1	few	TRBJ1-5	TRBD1	TGCAGCGCCGTACAGGGGGCTGGCAATCAGCCCCAGCATTTT	CSAVQGAGNQPQHF
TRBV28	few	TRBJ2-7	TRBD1	TGTGCCAGCAGTTCCCCGGGACAGCCCTACGAGCAGTACTTC	CASSSPGQPYEQYF
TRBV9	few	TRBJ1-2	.	TGTGCCAGCAGCGTTAACCAAGATGCGGGCTACACCTTC	CASSVNQDAGYTF
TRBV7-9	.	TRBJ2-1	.	TGTGCCAGCAGCTCACACGGGGAATTACTAAACAATGAGCAGTTCTTC	CASSSHGELLNNEQFF
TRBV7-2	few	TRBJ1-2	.	TGTGCCAGCAGCTCCCCTTCGATCTATGGCTACACCTTC	CASSSPSIYGYTF
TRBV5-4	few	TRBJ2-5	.	TGTGCCAGCAGCTCTCCGTCTGGCGGCCAAGAGACCCAGTACTTC	CASSSPSGGQETQYF
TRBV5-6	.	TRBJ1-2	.	TGTGCCAGCAGACTAACTGCTCCTGGCTACACCTTC	CASRLTAPGYTF
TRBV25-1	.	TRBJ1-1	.	TGTGCCAGCAGTGACCCAAAATCGCTGAACACTGAAGCTTTCTTT	CASSDPKSLNTEAFF
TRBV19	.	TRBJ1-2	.	TGTGCCAGTAGCCTCGTTGACTATGGCTACACCTTC	CASSLVDYGYTF
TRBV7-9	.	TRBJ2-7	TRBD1	TGTGCCAGCAGCTTACGTGGGGACAGGGGGCTCAACGAGCAGTACTTC	CASSLRGDRGLNEQYF
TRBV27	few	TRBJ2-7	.	TGTGCCAGCAGTCCCGCAAGCGGTACTCCGACCTACGAGCAGTACTTC	CASSPASGTPTYEQYF
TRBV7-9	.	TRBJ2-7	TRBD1	TGTGCCAGCAGCTCATCGGGACAGAACTACGAGCAGTACTTC	CASSSSGQNYEQYF